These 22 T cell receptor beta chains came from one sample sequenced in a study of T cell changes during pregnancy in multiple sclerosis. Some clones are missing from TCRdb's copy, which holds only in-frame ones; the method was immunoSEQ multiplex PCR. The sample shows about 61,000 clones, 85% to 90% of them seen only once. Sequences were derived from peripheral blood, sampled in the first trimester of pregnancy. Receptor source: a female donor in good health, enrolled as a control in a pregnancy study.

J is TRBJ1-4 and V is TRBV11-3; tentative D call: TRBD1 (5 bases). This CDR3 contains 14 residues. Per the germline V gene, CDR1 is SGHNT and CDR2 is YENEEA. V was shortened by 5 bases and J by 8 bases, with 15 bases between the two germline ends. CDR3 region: CASSLSRVGEKLFF. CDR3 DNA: TGTGCCAGCAGCCTGTCCAGGGTTGGCGAAAAACTGTTTTTT.

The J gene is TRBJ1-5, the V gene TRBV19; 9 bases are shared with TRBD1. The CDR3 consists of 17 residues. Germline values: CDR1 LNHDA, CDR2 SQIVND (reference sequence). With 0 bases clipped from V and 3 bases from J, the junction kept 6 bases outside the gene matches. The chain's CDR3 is CASSIEGTGTFNQPQHF. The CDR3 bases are TGTGCCAGTAGTATAGAAGGGACAGGGACCTTCAATCAGCCCCAGCATTTT.

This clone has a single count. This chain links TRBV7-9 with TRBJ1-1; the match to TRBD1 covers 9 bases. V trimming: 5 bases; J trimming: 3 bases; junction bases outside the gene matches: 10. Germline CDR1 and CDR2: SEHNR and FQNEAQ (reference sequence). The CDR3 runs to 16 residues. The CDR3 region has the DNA TGTGCCAGCAGCCTCCGGACAGGGGCCCAGGACACTGAAGCTTTCTTT. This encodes CASSLRTGAQDTEAFF.

The CDR3 loop reads CASSAQGGLYGYTF. CDR3 coding DNA: TGTGCCAGCAGCGCCCAGGGGGGTCTCTATGGCTACACCTTC. This rearrangement joins TRBV2 to TRBJ1-2, with TRBD1 matching 7 bases. J lost 4 bases, V lost 6 bases, and 8 bases had no gene match. Germline V gives CDR1 SNHLY, CDR2 FYNNEI. This CDR3 has 14 amino acids.

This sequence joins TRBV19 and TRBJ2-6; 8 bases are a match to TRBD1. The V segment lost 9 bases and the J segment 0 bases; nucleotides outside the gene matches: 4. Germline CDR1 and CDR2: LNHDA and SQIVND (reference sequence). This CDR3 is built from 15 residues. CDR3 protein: CASRQGPSGANVLTF. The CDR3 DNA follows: TGTGCCAGCCGACAGGGGCCCTCTGGGGCCAACGTCCTGACTTTC.

CDR3 sequence (DNA): TGTGCCAGCAGCGCCAGCGGGACAGGGATGGGAAACTTGGCCTACAATGAGCAGTTCTTC. As protein: CASSASGTGMGNLAYNEQFF. The V and J genes are TRBV9 and TRBJ2-1; 9 bases fit TRBD1. V was pared by 3 bases and J by 2 bases, with 18 bases of the junction left unmatched. This CDR3 spans 20 amino acids. CDR1 and CDR2 from the germline V gene are SGDLS and YYNGEE.

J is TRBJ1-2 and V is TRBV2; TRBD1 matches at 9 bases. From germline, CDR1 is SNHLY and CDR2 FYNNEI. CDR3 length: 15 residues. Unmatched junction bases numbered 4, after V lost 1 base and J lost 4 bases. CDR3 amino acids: CASSEEDRGGYGYTF. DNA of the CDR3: TGTGCCAGCAGTGAAGAGGACAGGGGCGGCTATGGCTACACCTTC.

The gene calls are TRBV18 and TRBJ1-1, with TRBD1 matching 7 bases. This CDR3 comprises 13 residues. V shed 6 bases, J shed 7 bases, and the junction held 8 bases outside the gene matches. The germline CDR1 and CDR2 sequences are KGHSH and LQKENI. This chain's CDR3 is CASSGDSEYEAFF. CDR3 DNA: TGTGCCAGCTCCGGGGACAGCGAGTATGAAGCTTTCTTT.

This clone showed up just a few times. CDR3 protein: CASSPGDRGNSPLHF. DNA for the CDR3: TGTGCCAGCAGCCCGGGGGACAGGGGTAATTCACCCCTCCACTTT. The chain couples TRBV5-6 to TRBJ1-6; 10 bases agree with TRBD1. J lost 6 bases, V lost 4 bases, and 4 bases had no gene match. There are 15 residues in the CDR3. The germline gives CDR1 SGHDT, CDR2 YYEEEE. The variable domain in full, completed from reference TRBV5-6 and TRBJ1-6, reads DAGVTQSPTHLIKTRGQQVTLRCSPKSGHDTVSWYQQALGQGPQFIFQYYEEEERQRGNFPDRFSGHQFPNYSSELNVNALLLGDSALYLCASSPGDRGNSPLHFGNGTRLTVT.

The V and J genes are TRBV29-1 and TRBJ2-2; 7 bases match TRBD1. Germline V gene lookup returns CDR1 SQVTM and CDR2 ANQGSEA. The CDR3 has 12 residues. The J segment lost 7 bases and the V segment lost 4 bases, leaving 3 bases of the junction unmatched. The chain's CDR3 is CSVGRGSGELFF. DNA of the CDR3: TGCAGCGTTGGCAGGGGGAGCGGGGAGCTGTTTTTT.

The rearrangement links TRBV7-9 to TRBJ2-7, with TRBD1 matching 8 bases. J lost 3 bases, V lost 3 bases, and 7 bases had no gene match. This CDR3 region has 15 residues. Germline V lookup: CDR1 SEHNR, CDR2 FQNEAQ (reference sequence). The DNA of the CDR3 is TGTGCCAGCAGCTTCGTAGGTACAGGGGGCTACGAGCAGTACTTC. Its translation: CASSFVGTGGYEQYF.

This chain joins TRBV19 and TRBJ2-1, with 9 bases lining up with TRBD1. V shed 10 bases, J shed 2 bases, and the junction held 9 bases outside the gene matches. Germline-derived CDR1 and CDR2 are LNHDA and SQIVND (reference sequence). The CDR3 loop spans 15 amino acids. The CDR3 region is CATQWGQGAYNEQFF. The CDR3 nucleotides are TGTGCCACTCAATGGGGACAGGGAGCCTACAATGAGCAGTTCTTC.

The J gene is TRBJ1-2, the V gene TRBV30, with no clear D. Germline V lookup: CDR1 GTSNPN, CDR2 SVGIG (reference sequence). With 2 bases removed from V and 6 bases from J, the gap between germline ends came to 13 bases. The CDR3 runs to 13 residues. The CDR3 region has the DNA TGTGCCTGGAGTCAGGACTCCTTGCATGGCTACACCTTC. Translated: CAWSQDSLHGYTF.

DNA for the CDR3: TGTGCCAGCTCACACAGGAGAACTAATGAAAAACTGTTTTTT. Translated, it gives CASSHRRTNEKLFF. The rearrangement links TRBV18 to TRBJ1-4, with a weak D call TRBD1 (5 bases). The CDR3 covers 14 residues. Germline V gene data show CDR1 as KGHSH and CDR2 as LQKENI. Trimming cost V 4 bases and J 1 base, with 7 bases left between them.

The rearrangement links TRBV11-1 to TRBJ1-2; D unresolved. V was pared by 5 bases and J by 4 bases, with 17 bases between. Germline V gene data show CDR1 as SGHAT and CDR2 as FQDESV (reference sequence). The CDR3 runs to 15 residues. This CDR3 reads CASSRLREPVYGYTF. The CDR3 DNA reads TGTGCCAGCAGCCGGCTTCGGGAACCGGTCTATGGCTACACCTTC.

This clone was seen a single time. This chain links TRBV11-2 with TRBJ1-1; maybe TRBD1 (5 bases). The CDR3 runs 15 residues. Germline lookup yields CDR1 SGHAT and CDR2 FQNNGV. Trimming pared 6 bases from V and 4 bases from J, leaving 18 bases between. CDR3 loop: CASRPASWGSTEAFF. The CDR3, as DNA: TGTGCCAGCAGGCCAGCCTCGTGGGGCAGCACTGAAGCTTTCTTT.

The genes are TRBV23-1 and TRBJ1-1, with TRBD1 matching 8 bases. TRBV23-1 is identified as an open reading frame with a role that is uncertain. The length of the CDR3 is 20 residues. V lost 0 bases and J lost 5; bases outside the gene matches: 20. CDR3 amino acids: CASSQSTWPTGEGVWTEAFF. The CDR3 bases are TGCGCCAGCAGTCAATCGACTTGGCCGACAGGGGAAGGCGTTTGGACTGAAGCTTTCTTT.

The CDR3 spells CASSPGFMSGSQETQYF. Written as DNA, the CDR3 is TGTGCCAGCAGCCCCGGTTTTATGAGCGGCAGCCAAGAGACCCAGTACTTC. J is TRBJ2-5 and V is TRBV11-3, with a tentative D call TRBD2 (5 bases). Germline V lookup: CDR1 SGHNT, CDR2 YENEEA. There are 17 residues in the CDR3. Trimming shortened V by 5 bases and J by 1 base, and 20 bases separated the two germline ends.

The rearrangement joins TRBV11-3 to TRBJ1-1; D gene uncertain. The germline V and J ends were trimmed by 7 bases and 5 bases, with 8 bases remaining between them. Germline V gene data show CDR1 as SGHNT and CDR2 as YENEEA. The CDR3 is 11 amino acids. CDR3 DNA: TGTGCCAGCACCTCTTTAACTGAAGCTTTCTTT. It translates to CASTSLTEAFF. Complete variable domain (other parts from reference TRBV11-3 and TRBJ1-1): EAGVVQSPRYKIIEKKQPVAFWCNPISGHNTLYWYLQNLGQGPELLIRYENEEAVDDSQLPKDRFSAERLKGVDSTLKIQPAELGDSAVYLCASTSLTEAFFGQGTRLTVV.

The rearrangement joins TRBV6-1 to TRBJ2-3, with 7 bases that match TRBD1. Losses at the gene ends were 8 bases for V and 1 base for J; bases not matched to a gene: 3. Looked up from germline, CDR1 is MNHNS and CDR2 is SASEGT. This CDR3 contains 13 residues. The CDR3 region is CASRQGGTDTQYF. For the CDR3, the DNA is TGTGCCAGCCGGCAGGGGGGCACAGATACGCAGTATTTT.

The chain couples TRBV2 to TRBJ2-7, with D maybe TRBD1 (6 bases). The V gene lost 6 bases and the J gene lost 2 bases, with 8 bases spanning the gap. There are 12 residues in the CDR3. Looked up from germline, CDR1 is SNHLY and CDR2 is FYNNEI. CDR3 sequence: CASSGTTYEQYF. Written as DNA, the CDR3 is TGTGCCAGCAGCGGGACAACCTACGAGCAGTACTTC.

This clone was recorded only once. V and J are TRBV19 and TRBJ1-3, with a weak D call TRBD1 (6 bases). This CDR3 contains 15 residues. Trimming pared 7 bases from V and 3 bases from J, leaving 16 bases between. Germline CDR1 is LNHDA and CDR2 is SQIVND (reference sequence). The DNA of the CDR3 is TGTGCCAGTACTGCCGGACAGTTTATTGGAAACACCATATATTTT. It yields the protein CASTAGQFIGNTIYF.